The sequence of this TCR beta chain was determined in a study of blood T cell repertoires in COVID-19. Germline values: CDR1 GTSNPN, CDR2 SVGIG (reference sequence). The germline V and J ends were trimmed by 1 base and 15 bases, with 13 bases remaining between them. This CDR3 is built from 11 residues. Measured with immunoSEQ multiplex PCR; TCRdb has only the in-frame clones, and not every one. The sample records 140,000 or so clones, 75% to 90% being singletons. The sequence was collected from a man in his 70s who had recovered from COVID-19. The chain couples TRBV30 to TRBJ2-1, with D perhaps TRBD2 (6 bases). The sequencing sample was made of peripheral blood. The CDR3 nucleotides read TGTGCCTGGAGTGGGGTCGCCGGGGGGTTCTTC. It codes for CAWSGVAGGFF.